This T cell receptor beta chain was retrieved from a study of blood T cell repertoires in COVID-19. Study-wide background: Material from acute and convalescent COVID-19 was sourced from the United States, Italy and Spain. PBMCs, B-cell-depleted T cells, or T cells were the source of the cDNA or gDNA that made up the material.

The length of the CDR3 is 16 residues. The trim removed 3 bases at V and 6 bases at J, leaving 10 bases unmatched. The germline V gene has CDR1 MRHNA and CDR2 SNTAGT. As originally analysed: The authors estimated nucleated cell counts from reference gene primer amplification. Measured with immunoSEQ multiplex PCR; TCRdb has only the in-frame clones, and not every one. V and J calls and clone size are copied from that table; D and trimming were computed from the DNA. Of about 140,000 clones in the sample, 85% to 90% are singletons; the top ten hold approximately 5.4%. The gene calls are TRBV6-4 and TRBJ2-3; 9 nucleotides align to TRBD2. The sequence was obtained from a human donor in a cohort sampled during active COVID-19. Sequenced: peripheral blood. CDR3 coding DNA: TGTGCCAGCAGTGAAATTGCGGGGGGGCCATCGGATACGCAGTATTTT. It is translated as CASSEIAGGPSDTQYF.